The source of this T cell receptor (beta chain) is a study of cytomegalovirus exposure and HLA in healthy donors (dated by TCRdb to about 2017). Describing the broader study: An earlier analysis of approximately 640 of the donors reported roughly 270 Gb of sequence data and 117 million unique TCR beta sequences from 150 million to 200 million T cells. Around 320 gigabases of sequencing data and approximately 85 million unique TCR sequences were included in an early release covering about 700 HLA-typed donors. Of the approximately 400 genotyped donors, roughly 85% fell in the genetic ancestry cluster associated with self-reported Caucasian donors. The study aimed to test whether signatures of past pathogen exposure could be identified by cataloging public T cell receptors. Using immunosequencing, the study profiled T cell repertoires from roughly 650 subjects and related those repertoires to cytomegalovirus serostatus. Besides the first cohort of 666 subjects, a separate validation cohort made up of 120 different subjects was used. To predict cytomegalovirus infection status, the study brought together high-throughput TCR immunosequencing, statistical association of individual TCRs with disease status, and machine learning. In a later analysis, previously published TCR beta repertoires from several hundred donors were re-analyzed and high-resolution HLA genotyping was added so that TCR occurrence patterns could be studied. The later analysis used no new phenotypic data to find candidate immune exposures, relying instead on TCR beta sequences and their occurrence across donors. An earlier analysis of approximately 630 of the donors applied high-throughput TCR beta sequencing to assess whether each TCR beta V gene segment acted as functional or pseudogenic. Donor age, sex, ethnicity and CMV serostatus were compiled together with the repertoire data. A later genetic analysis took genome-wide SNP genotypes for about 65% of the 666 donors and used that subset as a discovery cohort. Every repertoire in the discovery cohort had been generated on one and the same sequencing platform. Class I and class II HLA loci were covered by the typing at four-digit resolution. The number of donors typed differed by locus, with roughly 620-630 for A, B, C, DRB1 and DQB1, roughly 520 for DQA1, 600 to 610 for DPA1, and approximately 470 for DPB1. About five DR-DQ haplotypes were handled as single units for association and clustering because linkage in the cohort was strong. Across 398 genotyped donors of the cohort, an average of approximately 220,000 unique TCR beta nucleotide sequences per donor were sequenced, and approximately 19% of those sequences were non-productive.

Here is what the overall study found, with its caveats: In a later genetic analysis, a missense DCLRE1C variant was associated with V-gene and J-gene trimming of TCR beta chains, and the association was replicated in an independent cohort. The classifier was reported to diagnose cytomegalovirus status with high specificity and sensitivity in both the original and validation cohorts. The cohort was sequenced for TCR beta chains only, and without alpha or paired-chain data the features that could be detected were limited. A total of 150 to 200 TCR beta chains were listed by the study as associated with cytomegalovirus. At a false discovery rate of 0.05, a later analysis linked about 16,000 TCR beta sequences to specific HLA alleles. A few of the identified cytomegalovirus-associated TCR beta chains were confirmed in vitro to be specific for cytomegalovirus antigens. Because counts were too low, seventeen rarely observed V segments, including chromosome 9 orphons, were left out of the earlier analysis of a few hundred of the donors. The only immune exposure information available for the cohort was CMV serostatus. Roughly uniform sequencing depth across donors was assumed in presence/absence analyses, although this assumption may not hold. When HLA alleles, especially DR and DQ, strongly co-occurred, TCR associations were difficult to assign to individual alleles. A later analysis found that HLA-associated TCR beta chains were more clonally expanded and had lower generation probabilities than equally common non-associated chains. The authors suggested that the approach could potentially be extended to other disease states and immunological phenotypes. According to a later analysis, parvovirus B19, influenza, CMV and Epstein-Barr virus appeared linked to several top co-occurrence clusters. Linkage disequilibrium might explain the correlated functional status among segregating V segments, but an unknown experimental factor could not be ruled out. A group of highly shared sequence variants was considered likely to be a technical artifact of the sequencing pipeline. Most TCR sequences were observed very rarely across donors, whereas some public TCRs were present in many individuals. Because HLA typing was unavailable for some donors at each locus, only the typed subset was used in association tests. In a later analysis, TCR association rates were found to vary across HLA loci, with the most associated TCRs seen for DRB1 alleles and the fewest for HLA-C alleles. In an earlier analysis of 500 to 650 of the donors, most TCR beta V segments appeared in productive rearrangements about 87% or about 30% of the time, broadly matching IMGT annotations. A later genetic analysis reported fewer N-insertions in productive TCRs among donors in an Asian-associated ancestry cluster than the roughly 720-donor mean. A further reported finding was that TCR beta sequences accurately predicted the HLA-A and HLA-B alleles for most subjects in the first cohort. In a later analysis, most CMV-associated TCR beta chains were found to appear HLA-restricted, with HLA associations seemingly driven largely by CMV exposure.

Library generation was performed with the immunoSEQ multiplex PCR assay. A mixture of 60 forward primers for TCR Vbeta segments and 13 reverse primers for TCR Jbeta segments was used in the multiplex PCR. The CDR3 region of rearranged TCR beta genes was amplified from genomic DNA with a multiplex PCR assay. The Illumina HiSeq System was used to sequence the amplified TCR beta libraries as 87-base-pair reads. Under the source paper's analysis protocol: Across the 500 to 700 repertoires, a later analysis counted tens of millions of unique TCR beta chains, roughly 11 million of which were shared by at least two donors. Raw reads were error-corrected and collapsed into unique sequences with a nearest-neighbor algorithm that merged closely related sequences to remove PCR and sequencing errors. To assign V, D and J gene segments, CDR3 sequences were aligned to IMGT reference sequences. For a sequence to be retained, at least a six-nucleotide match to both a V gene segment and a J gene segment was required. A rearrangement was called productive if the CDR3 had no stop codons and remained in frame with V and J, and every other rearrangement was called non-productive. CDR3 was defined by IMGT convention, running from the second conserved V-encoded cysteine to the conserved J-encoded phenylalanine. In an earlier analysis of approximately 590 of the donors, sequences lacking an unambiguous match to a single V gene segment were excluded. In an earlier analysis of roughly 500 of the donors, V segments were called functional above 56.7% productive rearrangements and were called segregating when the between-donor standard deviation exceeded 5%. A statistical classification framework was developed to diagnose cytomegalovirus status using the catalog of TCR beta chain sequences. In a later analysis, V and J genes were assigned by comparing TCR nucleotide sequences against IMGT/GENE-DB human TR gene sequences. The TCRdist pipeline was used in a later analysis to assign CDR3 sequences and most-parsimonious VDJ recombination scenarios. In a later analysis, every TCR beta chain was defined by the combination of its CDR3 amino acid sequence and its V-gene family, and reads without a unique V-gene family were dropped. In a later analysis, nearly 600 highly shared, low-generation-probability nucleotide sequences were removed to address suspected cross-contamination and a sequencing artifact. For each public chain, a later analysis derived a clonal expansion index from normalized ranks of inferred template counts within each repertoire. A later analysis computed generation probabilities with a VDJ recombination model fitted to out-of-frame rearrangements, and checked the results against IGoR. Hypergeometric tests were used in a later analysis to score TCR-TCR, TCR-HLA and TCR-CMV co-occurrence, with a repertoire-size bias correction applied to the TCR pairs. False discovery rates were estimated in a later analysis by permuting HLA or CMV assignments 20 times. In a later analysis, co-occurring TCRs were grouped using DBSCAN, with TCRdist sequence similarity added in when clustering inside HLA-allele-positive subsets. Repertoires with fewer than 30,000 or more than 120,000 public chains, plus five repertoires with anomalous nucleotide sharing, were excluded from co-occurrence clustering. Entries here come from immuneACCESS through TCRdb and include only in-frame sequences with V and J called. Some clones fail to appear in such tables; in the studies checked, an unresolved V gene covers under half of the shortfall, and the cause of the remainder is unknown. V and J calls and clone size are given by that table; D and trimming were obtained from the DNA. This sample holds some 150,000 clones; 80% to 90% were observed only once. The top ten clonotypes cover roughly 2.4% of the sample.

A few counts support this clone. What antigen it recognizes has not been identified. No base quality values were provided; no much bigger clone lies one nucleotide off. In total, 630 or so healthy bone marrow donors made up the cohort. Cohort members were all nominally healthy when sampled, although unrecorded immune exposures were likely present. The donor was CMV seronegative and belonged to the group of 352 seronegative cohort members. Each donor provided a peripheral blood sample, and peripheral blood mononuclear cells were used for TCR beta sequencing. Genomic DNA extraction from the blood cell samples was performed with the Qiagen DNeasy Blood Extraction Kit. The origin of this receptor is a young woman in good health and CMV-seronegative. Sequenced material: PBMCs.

The CDR3 corresponds to CARRDSRASNYGYTF. The DNA sequence is given as TGTGCCAGACGGGACAGTAGAGCCTCTAACTATGGCTACACCTTC. Rearrangement joined TRBV2 to TRBJ1-2, with TRBD1 identical over 7 junction bases. Here V drops 9 bases and J drops 0 bases, and the junction holds 10 bases not matched to any gene. The CDR3 goes from the cysteine to the phenylalanine over 15 residues. Only the CDR3 region is kept as DNA, spanning 45 bases read in frame from base 1. CDR1 and CDR2 are drawn from the germline V gene: SNHLY, FYNNEI.